These 18 T cell receptor beta chains originate from one sample sequenced in a study of shared clonotypes between healthy human individuals. Produced via immunoSEQ multiplex PCR; TCRdb's table is partial and in-frame only. The sample holds around 1.1 million clones, 75% to 85% seen once. Sequenced sample: memory CD4+ T cells from PBMCs. Specified subset: CD45RA-negative fraction. Every receptor here comes from a man aged 18 to 29 in good health. Some clones in this sample may be carry-over from other donors' samples.

The chain couples TRBV5-1 to TRBJ2-3; D is possibly TRBD2 (6 bases). Deletions cut 3 bases from V and 0 bases from J, with 17 bases between. The CDR3 has 17 amino acids. Per germline, CDR1 SGHRS and CDR2 YFSETQ. The CDR3 DNA sequence: TGCGCCAGCAGCTCGGCTGTGGGGGGAACTAGCACAGATACGCAGTATTTT. It specifies CASSSAVGGTSTDTQYF.

The chain carries TRBV7-2 and TRBJ2-3, with 7 bases matching TRBD2. Germline CDR1 reads SGHTA; CDR2 reads FQGNSA. The CDR3 sequence is 14 residues long. Losses at the gene ends were 6 bases for V and 2 bases for J; bases not matched to a gene: 5. The CDR3 loop reads CASSPGGYTDTQYF. In DNA, the CDR3 is TGTGCCAGCAGTCCCGGGGGGTACACAGATACGCAGTATTTT.

This chain uses TRBV28 with TRBJ1-1; a weak D match, TRBD1 (5 bases). The CDR3 extends over 11 amino acids. Germline V gene sequence: CDR1 MDHEN, CDR2 SYDVKM. The V end lost 7 bases, the J end lost 8 bases, and 11 bases lay between the germline ends. The CDR3: CASTLGDEAFF. The CDR3 DNA sequence: TGTGCCAGCACCCTCGGGGACGAAGCTTTCTTT. The full variable domain, in which reference TRBV28 and TRBJ1-1 provide the parts outside the CDR3, is DVKVTQSSRYLVKRTGEKVFLECVQDMDHENMFWYRQDPGLGLRLIYFSYDVKMKEKGDIPEGYSVSREKKERFSLILESASTNQTSMYLCASTLGDEAFFGQGTRLTVV.

J is TRBJ2-7 and V is TRBV11-2, with D perhaps matching TRBD1 or TRBD2 (6 bases each). Germline values: CDR1 SGHAT, CDR2 FQNNGV. The CDR3 runs 15 residues. V lost 2 bases and J lost 3, with 14 bases in between. The DNA of the CDR3 is TGTGCCAGCAGCTTAAGGGGGGACGGAATCTACGAGCAGTACTTC. As protein: CASSLRGDGIYEQYF.

This clone came up once. V is TRBV27 and J is TRBJ1-4; TRBD1 might be the D (6 bases). The CDR3 extends over 15 amino acids. Germline CDR1 is MNHEY and CDR2 is SMNVEV (reference sequence). Trimming shortened V by 0 bases and J by 7 bases, and 12 bases separated the two germline ends. The CDR3 DNA follows: TGTGCCAGCAGTTTATCTCGGGGGGCGCTTGAAAAACTGTTTTTT. This encodes CASSLSRGALEKLFF.

The J gene is TRBJ1-4, the V gene TRBV25-1; unclear D gene. Trimming stripped 0 bases from V and 0 bases from J, with 5 bases between. Germline V gene lookup returns CDR1 MGHDK and CDR2 SYGVNS. The CDR3 extends over 15 amino acids. The CDR3 nucleotides read TGTGCCAGCAGTGAATATAGGACAACTAATGAAAAACTGTTTTTT. It specifies CASSEYRTTNEKLFF.

This rearrangement joins TRBV10-2 to TRBJ2-3, with 14 bases aligning to TRBD2. Germline V gene sequence: CDR1 WSHSY, CDR2 SAAADI. J gave up 6 bases and V 6 bases, and 5 bases lay outside the gene matches. This CDR3 spans 15 amino acids. CDR3 coding DNA: TGCGCCAGCAGGGGACTAGCGGGAGTCGAGGATACGCAGTATTTT. Its translation is CASRGLAGVEDTQYF.

The J gene is TRBJ1-2, the V gene TRBV5-4; TRBD1 is a possible D gene (6 bases). V lost 4 bases, J lost 3 bases, and 13 bases lay in between. Germline CDR1 is SGHNT and CDR2 is YYREEE (reference sequence). The CDR3 is 14 amino acids. The CDR3 bases are TGTGCCAGCAGCAAAGACCGGACAGACTATGGCTACACCTTC. Amino acid sequence: CASSKDRTDYGYTF.

V is TRBV25-1 and J is TRBJ1-1; the match to TRBD1 covers 7 bases. There are 12 residues in the CDR3. Germline V CDR1 and CDR2: MGHDK, SYGVNS. V was pared by 2 bases and J by 9 bases, with 3 bases of the junction left unmatched. This CDR3 reads CASSEQGGKAFF. The CDR3 DNA sequence: TGTGCCAGCAGTGAACAGGGGGGGAAAGCTTTCTTT.

CDR3 nucleotide sequence: TGTGTCAGAAGCGCCGGCCGTGGCAATGAGCAGTTCTTC. The encoded protein is CVRSAGRGNEQFF. The chain uses TRBV7-5 and TRBJ2-1. TRBV7-5 is listed as a pseudogene. CDR3 size: 13 residues.

The rearrangement links TRBV21-1 to TRBJ2-7; the D call TRBD2 from the table was never checked on the DNA. TRBV21-1 is designated a pseudogene. The CDR3 runs to 15 residues. CDR3 bases: TGTGCCAGCTTTTCTGCCCGGGACTACCCCTACGAGCAGTACTTC. Translating it yields CASFSARDYPYEQYF.

V usage is TRBV7-3 and J usage is TRBJ1-1; D call uncertain. In germline, CDR1 is SGHTA, CDR2 FQGTGA. This CDR3 is 14 amino acids long. V lost 3 bases and J 1 base, leaving 9 bases between the germline ends. CDR3 bases: TGTGCCAGCAGCTTGGTCAAGGCGAACACTGAAGCTTTCTTT. Protein product: CASSLVKANTEAFF. Using reference TRBV7-3 and TRBJ1-1 for the parts outside the CDR3, the full variable domain is GAGVSQTPSNKVTEKGKYVELRCDPISGHTALYWYRQSLGQGPEFLIYFQGTGAADDSGLPNDRFFAVRPEGSVSTLKIQRTERGDSAVYLCASSLVKANTEAFFGQGTRLTVV.

The V call is TRBV28, the J call TRBJ2-1; D unclear. Germline CDR1 is MDHEN and CDR2 is SYDVKM. Trimming took 6 bases from V and 10 from J, leaving 16 bases between them. The CDR3 extends over 13 amino acids. CDR3 sequence reads: CASRKTDRWEQFF. The CDR3 coding sequence is TGTGCCAGCAGGAAAACGGACCGCTGGGAGCAGTTCTTC.

This clone was seen once. This sequence joins TRBV19 and TRBJ2-7, with D perhaps TRBD1 (5 bases). V was clipped by 0 bases and J by 3 bases, with 9 bases between them. CDR3 size: 14 residues. CDR1 is LNHDA, CDR2 SQIVND, per germline (reference sequence). CDR3 nucleotides: TGTGCCAGTAGTATAGAAAGGGGTTACTACGAGCAGTACTTC. Encoded protein: CASSIERGYYEQYF.

The CDR3 region has the DNA TGTGCCAGCAGTCTAGCGGGAGGGCCTTATGAGCAGTTCTTC. The encoded protein is CASSLAGGPYEQFF. J is TRBJ2-1 and V is TRBV2; 12 positions agree with TRBD2. CDR3 length equals 14 residues. Germline V gives CDR1 SNHLY, CDR2 FYNNEI. V lost 5 bases and J lost 8; bases outside the gene matches: 4.

This clone was seen only once. The chain combines TRBV9 with TRBJ1-1; 7 positions agree with TRBD1. CDR3 size: 16 residues. After removal of 0 bases from V and 1 base from J, the junction contained 6 bases not matched to a gene. Germline lookup yields CDR1 SGDLS and CDR2 YYNGEE. DNA of the CDR3: TGTGCCAGCAGCGTAGGATTGGCAGGGGGGAACACTGAAGCTTTCTTT. Protein sequence: CASSVGLAGGNTEAFF.

V usage is TRBV28 and J usage is TRBJ1-2; a possible D gene is TRBD1 (5 bases). V was cut by 7 bases and J by 10 bases, with 16 bases left in between. The CDR3 spans 12 residues. Per the germline V gene, CDR1 is MDHEN and CDR2 is SYDVKM. The CDR3, as DNA: TGTGCCAGCACCTTACCAGGGTACTCCTACACCTTC. Translated, it gives CASTLPGYSYTF.

Note on this clone: One end of the junction varies from germline; a read error may be responsible. This specimen includes other DNA sequences encoding the same CDR3. The chain links TRBV29-1 to TRBJ1-2; D unclear. The CDR3 runs 13 residues. CDR1 SQVTM and CDR2 ANQGSEA come from the germline V gene. The CDR3 loop is CSVEDEVHYGYTF. CDR3 DNA: TGCAGCGTCGAAGATGAGGTACACTATGGCTACACCTTC. Combining the CDR3 with reference TRBV29-1 and TRBJ1-2 gives the whole variable domain SAVISQKPSRDICQRGTSLTIQCQVDSQVTMMFWYRQQPGQSLTLIATANQGSEATYESGFVIDKFPISRPNLTFSTLTVSNMSPEDSSIYLCSVEDEVHYGYTFGSGTRLTVV.